This T cell receptor (beta chain) was recovered during a study of CD8 T cells in ankylosing spondylitis. The CDR3 totals 13 residues. V lost 3 bases and J 2 bases, leaving 5 bases between the germline ends. Per the germline V gene, CDR1 is LNHDA and CDR2 is SQIVND (reference sequence). General study results and limits: The study looked at matched synovial fluid samples from ankylosing spondylitis patients. Disease-linked clones were reported to be significantly enriched there.

Worth noting for this clonotype: Its antigen is as yet unknown.

MiXCR was run by TCRdb on the 5' RACE reads, yielding one entry per CDR3 protein. Of around 150,000 distinct CDR3 sequences in the sample, 9.5% to 12% were seen once. The specimen sequenced was blood, either unsorted or a sorted T cell fraction (not recorded which). This chain connects TRBV19 to TRBJ2-1; D is ambiguous. This clonotype was obtained from a female donor with ankylosing spondylitis or in good health (not recorded which). The CDR3 DNA sequence: TGTGCCAGTAGTATTGTGACCTACAATGAGCAGTTCTTC. This translates into CASSIVTYNEQFF.